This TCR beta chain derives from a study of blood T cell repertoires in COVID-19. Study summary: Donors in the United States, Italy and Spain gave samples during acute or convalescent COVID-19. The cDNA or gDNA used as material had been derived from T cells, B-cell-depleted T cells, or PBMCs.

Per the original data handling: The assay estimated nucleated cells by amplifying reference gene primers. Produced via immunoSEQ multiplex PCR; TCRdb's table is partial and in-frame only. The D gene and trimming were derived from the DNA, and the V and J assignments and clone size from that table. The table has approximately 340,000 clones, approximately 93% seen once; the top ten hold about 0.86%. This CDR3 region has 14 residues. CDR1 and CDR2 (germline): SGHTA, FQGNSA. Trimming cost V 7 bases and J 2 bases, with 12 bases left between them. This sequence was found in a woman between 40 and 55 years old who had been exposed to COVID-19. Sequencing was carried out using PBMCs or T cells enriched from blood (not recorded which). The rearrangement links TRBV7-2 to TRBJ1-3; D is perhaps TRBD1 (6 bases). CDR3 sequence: CASTPQGTGNTIYF. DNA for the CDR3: TGTGCCAGCACCCCACAGGGAACTGGAAACACCATATATTTT.